What follows is one T cell receptor (beta chain) and its context. Its antigen is not yet known. Per-base qualities were not stored, and no clone one base away is much larger. Each collaborating institution followed its own protocols to collect whole blood in K2EDTA tubes. Collaborator samples were shipped for TCRbeta analysis as frozen whole blood, isolated PBMCs, or DNA extracted from either sample type. The immunoSEQ Assay, a bias-controlled multiplex PCR, was used to amplify TCRbeta CDR3 regions from genomic DNA. Concerning the study's data processing: Nucleated cell counts per sample were estimated from amplification of reference gene primers within the assay. Sequence reads were collapsed and filtered to measure the absolute abundance of every unique TCRbeta CDR3 rearrangement. For each sample, productive Simpson clonality was calculated as the square root of Simpson's diversity index over productive rearrangements. Here the immuneACCESS table is served through TCRdb, limited to in-frame sequences with V and J called. Missing clones are a known gap in these copies; in checked studies unresolved V genes cover under half, and the rest lacks a known reason. The DNA gave D and trimming, while V, J and clone size come from that table. This sample lists about 200,000 clones; roughly 94% were detected once. Of the sample, 1% to 1.5% is held by the ten largest clones.

This specimen comes from a study of blood T cell repertoires in COVID-19 (dated by TCRdb to 2018 to 2020). Regarding the research as a whole: The collaborator samples originated in the United States, Italy and Spain and spanned the acute and convalescent phases of COVID-19. The prospective study material was composed of cDNA or gDNA derived from T cells, B-cell-depleted T cells, or PBMCs. Samples were obtained from the ongoing ImmuneRACE study (first 160 participants) and from 950 to 1,500 subjects provided by 6 global collaborators. HLA class I and class II types, where available, came from metadata supplied by the sample provider rather than from assay-based typing. A freely available public database, intended as a resource for researchers studying the immune response to SARS-CoV-2, is where the repertoires were released. Nearly every sample came with metadata listing a de-identified subject ID, COVID-19 status, age in years and sex. Subjects who had been exposed to COVID-19, were actively infected with it, or had recovered from it provided the deeply sampled blood TCRbeta repertoires that made up the dataset.

Beyond this particular receptor, the publication reports: The quantity of clinical and demographic metadata differed by source and by participant and was supplied without curation.

The sample consisted of peripheral blood. The receptor's source is a man aged 25-45 years with acute or convalescent COVID-19.

The bases are TGCGCCAGCAGCTACTTGGACAGGGGCCACGAGCAGTACTTC. This codes for CASSYLDRGHEQYF. The chain is assembled from TRBV5-1 and TRBJ2-7; 9 of the junction bases match TRBD1. The CDR3 goes from the cysteine to the phenylalanine over 14 residues. The retained sequence is limited to the CDR3, 42 bases, with the frame set at the first base. The germline V gene gives CDR1 as SGHRS and CDR2 as YFSETQ. V is pruned by 3 bases and J by 5 bases, leaving 6 bases of the junction without a gene match.